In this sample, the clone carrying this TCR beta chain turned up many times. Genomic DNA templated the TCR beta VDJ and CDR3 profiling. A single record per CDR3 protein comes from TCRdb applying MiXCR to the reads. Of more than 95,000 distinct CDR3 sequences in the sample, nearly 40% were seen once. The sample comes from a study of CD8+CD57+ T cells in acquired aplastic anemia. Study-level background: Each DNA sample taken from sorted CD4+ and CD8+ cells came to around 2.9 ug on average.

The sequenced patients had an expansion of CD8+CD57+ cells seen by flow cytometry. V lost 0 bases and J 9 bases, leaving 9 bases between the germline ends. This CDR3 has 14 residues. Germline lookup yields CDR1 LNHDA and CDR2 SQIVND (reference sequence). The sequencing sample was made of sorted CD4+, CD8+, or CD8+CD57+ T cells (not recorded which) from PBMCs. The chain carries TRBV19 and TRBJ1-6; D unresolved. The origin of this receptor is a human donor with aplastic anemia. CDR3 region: CASSIDLSFSPLHF. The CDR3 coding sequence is TGTGCCAGTAGTATAGATCTCAGTTTTTCACCCCTCCACTTT.